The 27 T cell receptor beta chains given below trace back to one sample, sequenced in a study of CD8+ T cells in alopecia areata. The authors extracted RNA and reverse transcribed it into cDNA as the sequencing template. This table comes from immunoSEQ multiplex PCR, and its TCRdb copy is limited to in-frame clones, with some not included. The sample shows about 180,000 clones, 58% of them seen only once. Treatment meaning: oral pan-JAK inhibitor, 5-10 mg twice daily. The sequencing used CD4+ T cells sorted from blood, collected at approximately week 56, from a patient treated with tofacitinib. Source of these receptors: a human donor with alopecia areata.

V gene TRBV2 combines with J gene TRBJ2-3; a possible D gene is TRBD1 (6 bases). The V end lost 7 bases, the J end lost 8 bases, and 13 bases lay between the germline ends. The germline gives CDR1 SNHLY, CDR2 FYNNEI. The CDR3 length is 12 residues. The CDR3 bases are TGTGCCAGCAAAGGCAGGGGTGGTACGCAGTATTTT. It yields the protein CASKGRGGTQYF.

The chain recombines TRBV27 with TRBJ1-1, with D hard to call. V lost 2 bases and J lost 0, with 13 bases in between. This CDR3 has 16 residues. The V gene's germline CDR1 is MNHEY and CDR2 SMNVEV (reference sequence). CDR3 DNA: TGTGCCAGCAGTTTAAAAACCGGGCCTTTGAACACTGAAGCTTTCTTT. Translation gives CASSLKTGPLNTEAFF.

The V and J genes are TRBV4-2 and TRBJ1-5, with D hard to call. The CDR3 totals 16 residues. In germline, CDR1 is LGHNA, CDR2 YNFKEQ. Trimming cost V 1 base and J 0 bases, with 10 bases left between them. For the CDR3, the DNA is TGTGCCAGCAGCCAAGTGGCGGCGAATAGCAATCAGCCCCAGCATTTT. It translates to CASSQVAANSNQPQHF.

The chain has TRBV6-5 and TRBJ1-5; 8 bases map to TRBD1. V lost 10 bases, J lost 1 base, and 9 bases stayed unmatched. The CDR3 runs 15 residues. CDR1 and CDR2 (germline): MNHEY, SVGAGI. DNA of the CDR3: TGTGCCACCGGACAGGGAATAGGAAGCAATCAGCCCCAGCATTTT. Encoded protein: CATGQGIGSNQPQHF.

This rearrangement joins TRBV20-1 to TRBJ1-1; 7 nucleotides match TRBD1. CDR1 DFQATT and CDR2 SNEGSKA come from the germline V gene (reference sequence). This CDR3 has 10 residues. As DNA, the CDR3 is TGCGGGTTACAGGGGACTGAAGCTTTCTTT. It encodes CGLQGTEAFF.

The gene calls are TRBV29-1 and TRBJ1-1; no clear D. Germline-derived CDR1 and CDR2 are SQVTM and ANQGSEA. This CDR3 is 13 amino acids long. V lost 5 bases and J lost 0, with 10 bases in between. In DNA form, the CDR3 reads TGCAGCGTTTCTCTAACGATGAACACTGAAGCTTTCTTT. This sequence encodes CSVSLTMNTEAFF.

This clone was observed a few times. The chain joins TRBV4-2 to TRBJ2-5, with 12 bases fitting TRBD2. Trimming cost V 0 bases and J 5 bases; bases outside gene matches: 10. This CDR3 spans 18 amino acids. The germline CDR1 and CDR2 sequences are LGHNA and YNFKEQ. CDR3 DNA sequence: TGTGCCAGCAGCCAAGACGCTAGCGGGGGGGCTCGAGTGGAGACCCAGTACTTC. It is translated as CASSQDASGGARVETQYF.

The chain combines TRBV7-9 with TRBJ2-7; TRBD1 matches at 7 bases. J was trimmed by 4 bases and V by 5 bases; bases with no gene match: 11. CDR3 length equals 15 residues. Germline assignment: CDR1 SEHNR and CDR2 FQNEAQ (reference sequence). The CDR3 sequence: CASSRGGGDLYEQYF. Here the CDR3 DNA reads TGTGCCAGCAGCCGAGGGGGCGGCGATTTGTACGAGCAGTACTTC. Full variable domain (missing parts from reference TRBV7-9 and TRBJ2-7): DTGVSQNPRHKITKRGQNVTFRCDPISEHNRLYWYRQTLGQGPEFLTYFQNEAQLEKSRLLSDRFSAERPKGSFSTLEIQRTEQGDSAMYLCASSRGGGDLYEQYFGPGTRLTVT.

The CDR3, as DNA: TGTGCCAGCAGCTTAGCGTTAGAGACCCAGTACTTC. Amino acid sequence: CASSLALETQYF. The genes are TRBV7-2 and TRBJ2-5; D remains unclear. Trimming left V 0 bases short and J 4 bases short, with 3 bases between. The CDR3 is 12 residues long. Germline CDR1 reads SGHTA; CDR2 reads FQGNSA.

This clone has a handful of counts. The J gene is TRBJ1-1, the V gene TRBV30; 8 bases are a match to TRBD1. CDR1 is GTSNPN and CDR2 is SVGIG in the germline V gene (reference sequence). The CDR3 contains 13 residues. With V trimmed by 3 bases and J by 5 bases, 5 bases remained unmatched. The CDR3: CAWRNQGATEAFF. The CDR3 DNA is TGTGCCTGGAGAAATCAGGGGGCTACTGAAGCTTTCTTT.

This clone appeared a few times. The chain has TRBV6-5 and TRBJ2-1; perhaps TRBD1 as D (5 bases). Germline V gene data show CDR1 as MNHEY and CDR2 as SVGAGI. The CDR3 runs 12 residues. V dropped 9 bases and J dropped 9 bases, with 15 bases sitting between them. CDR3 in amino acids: CASYQGYGEQFF. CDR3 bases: TGTGCCAGTTATCAGGGTTACGGTGAGCAGTTCTTC.

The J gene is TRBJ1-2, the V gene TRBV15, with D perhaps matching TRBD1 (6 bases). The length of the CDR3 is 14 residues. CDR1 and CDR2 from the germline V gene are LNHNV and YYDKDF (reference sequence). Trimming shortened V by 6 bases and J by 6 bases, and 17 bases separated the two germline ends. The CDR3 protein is CATSHNRVTDGYTF. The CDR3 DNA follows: TGTGCCACCAGTCACAACAGGGTAACGGATGGCTACACCTTC.

The DNA of the CDR3 is TGTGCCAGCAGCTTCGGGTTTGCGGGGGGGCCGGGAGAGACCCAGTACTTC. Its protein is CASSFGFAGGPGETQYF. The chain joins TRBV7-2 to TRBJ2-5; 9 nucleotides align to TRBD2. There are 17 residues in the CDR3. Germline CDR1 reads SGHTA; CDR2 reads FQGNSA. V lost 3 bases, J lost 4 bases, and 12 bases stayed unmatched.

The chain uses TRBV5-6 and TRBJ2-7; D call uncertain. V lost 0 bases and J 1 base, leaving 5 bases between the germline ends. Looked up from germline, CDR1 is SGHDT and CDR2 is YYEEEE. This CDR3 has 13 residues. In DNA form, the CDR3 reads TGTGCCAGCAGCTTGGAGCATTCCTACGAGCAGTACTTC. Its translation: CASSLEHSYEQYF.

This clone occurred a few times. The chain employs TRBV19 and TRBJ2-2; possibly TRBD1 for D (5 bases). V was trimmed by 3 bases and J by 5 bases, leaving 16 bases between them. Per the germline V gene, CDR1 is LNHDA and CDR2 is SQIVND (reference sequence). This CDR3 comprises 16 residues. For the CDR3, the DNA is TGTGCCAGTAGTATTTACCAGGGTACCGGAACCGGGGAGCTGTTTTTT. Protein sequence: CASSIYQGTGTGELFF.

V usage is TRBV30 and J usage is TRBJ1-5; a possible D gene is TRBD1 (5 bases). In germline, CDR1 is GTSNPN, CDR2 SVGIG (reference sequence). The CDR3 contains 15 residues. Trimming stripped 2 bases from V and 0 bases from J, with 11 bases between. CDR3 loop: CAWSQGRYSNQPQHF. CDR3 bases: TGTGCCTGGAGTCAGGGACGGTATAGCAATCAGCCCCAGCATTTT.

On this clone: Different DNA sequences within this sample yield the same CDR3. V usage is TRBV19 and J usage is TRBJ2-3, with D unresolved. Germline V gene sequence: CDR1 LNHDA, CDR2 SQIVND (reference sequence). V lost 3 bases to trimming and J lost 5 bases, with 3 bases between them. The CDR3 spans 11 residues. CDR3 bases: TGTGCCAGTAGTATTGGAGATACGCAGTATTTT. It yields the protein CASSIGDTQYF.

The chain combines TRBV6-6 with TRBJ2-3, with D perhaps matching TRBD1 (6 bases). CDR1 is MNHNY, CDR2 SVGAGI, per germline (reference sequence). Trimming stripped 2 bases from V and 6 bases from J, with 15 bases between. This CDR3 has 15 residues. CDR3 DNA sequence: TGTGCCAGCAGTTACGAGGCCAGGCAGGGGGATACGCAGTATTTT. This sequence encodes CASSYEARQGDTQYF.

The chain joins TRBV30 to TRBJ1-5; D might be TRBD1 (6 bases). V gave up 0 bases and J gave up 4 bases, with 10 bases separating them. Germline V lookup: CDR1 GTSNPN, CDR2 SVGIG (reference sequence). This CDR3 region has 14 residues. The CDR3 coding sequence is TGTGCCTGGAGTGTAGGACAGATTAATCAGCCCCAGCATTTT. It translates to CAWSVGQINQPQHF.

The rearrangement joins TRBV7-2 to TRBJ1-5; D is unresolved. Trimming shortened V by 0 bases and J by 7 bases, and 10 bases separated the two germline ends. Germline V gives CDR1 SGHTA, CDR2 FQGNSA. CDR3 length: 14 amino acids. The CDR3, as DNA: TGTGCCAGCAGCTTAGCCCACGGGAACCAGCCCCAGCATTTT. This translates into CASSLAHGNQPQHF.

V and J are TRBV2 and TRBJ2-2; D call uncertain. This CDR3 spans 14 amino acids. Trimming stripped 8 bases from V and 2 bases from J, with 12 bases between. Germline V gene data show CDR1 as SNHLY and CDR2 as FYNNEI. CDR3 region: CASQGSRNTGELFF. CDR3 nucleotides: TGTGCCAGCCAAGGTAGCAGAAACACCGGGGAGCTGTTTTTT.

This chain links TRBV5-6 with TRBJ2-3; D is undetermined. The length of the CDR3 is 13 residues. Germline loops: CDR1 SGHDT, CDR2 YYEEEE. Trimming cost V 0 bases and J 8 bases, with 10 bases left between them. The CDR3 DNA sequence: TGTGCCAGCAGCTTGGTTGGAAGTCGTACGCAGTATTTT. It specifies CASSLVGSRTQYF.

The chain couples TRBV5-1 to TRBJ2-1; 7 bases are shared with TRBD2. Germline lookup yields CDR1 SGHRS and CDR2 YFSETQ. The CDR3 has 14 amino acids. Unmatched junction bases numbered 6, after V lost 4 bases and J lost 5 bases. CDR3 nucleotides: TGCGCCAGCAGCCCCGGGACTACTAACAATGAGCAGTTCTTC. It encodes CASSPGTTNNEQFF. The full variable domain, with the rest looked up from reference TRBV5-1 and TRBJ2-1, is KAGVTQTPRYLIKTRGQQVTLSCSPISGHRSVSWYQQTPGQGLQFLFEYFSETQRNKGNFPGRFSGRQFSNSRSEMNVSTLELGDSALYLCASSPGTTNNEQFFGPGTRLTVL.

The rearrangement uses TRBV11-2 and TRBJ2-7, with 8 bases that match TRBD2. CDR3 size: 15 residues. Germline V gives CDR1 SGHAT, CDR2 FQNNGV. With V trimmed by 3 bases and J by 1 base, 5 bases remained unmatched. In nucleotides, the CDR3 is TGTGCCAGCAGCTTGGGCGGGGGGCGATCCTACGAGCAGTACTTC. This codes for CASSLGGGRSYEQYF. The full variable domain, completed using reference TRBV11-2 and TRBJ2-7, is EAGVAQSPRYKIIEKRQSVAFWCNPISGHATLYWYQQILGQGPKLLIQFQNNGVVDDSQLPKDRFSAERLKGVDSTLKIQPAKLEDSAVYLCASSLGGGRSYEQYFGPGTRLTVT.

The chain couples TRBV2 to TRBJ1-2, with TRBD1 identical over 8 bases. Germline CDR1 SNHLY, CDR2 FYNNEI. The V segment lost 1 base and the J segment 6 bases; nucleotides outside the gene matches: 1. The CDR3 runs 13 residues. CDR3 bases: TGTGCCAGCAGTGAAGGGACAGGGAATGGCTACACCTTC. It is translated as CASSEGTGNGYTF.

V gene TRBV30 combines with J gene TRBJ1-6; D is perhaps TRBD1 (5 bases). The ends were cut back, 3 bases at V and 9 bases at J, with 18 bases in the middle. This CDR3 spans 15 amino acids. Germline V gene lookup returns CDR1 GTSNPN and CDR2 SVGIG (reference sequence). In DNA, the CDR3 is TGTGCCTGGAGGTGGCCCACAGGTCGCGGTTCACCCCTCCACTTT. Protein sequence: CAWRWPTGRGSPLHF. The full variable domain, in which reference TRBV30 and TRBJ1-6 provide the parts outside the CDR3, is SQTIHQWPATLVQPVGSPLSLECTVEGTSNPNLYWYRQAAGRGLQLLFYSVGIGQISSEVPQNLSASRPQDRQFILSSKKLLLSDSGFYLCAWRWPTGRGSPLHFGNGTRLTVT.

CDR3 sequence: CASSLSSTETQYF. The CDR3 bases are TGTGCCAGCAGCTTATCCTCGACAGAGACCCAGTACTTC. V and J are TRBV7-2 and TRBJ2-5; D gene ambiguous. CDR1 and CDR2 from the germline V gene are SGHTA and FQGNSA. Trimming cost V 2 bases and J 4 bases, with 8 bases left between them. The CDR3 loop spans 13 amino acids.